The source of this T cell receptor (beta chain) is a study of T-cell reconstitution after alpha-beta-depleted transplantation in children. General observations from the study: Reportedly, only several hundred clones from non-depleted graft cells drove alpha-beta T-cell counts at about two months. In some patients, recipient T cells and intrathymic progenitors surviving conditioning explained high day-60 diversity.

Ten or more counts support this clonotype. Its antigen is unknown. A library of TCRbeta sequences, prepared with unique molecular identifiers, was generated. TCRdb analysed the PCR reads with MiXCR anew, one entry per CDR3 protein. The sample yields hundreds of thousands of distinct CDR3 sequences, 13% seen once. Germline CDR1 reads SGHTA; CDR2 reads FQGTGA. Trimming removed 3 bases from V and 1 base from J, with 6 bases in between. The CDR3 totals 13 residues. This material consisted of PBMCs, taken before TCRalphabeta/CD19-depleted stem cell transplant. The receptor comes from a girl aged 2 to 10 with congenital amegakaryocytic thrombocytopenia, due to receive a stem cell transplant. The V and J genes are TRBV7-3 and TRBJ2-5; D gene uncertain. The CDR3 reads CASSFGVQETQYF. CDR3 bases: TGTGCCAGCAGCTTCGGAGTCCAAGAGACCCAGTACTTC. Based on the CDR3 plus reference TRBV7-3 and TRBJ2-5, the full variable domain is GAGVSQTPSNKVTEKGKYVELRCDPISGHTALYWYRQSLGQGPEFLIYFQGTGAADDSGLPNDRFFAVRPEGSVSTLKIQRTERGDSAVYLCASSFGVQETQYFGPGTRLLVL.